The clone carrying this T cell receptor beta chain was found a few times. TCRdb re-analysed the RT-PCR reads in MiXCR, keeping a single row per CDR3 protein. This table holds about half a million distinct CDR3 sequences, approximately 7.6% found once. V lost 1 base, J lost 0 bases, and 12 bases lay in between. The CDR3 contains 16 residues. Looked up from germline, CDR1 is SGHAT and CDR2 is FQNNGV. These data come from a study of response to subunit inactivated influenza vaccine. This clonotype was sampled from a man aged 50-75 years who received an inactivated influenza vaccine. The V and J genes are TRBV11-2 and TRBJ1-1; D not certain. The specimen was PBMCs from blood, collected about 24 months after vaccination. CDR3 in amino acids: CASSLGVSVMNTEAFF. CDR3 DNA: TGTGCCAGCAGCTTAGGGGTCAGCGTTATGAACACTGAAGCTTTCTTT.